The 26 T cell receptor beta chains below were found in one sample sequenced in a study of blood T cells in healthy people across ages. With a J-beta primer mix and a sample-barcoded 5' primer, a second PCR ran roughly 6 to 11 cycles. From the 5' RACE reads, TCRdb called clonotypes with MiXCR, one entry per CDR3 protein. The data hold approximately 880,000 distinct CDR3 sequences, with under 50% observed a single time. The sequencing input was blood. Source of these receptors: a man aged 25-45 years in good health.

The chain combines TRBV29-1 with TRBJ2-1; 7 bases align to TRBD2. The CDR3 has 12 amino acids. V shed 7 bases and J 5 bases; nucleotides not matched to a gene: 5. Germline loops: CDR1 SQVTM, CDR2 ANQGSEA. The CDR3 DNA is TGCAGCGGTCTAGCGGCCAACAATGAGCAGTTCTTC. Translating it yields CSGLAANNEQFF.

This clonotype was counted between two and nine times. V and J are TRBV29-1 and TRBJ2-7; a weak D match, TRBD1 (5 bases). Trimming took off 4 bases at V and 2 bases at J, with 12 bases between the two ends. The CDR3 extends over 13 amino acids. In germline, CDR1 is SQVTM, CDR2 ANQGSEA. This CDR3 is CSVATQGAYEQYF. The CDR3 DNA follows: TGCAGCGTTGCTACTCAGGGTGCCTACGAGCAGTACTTC.

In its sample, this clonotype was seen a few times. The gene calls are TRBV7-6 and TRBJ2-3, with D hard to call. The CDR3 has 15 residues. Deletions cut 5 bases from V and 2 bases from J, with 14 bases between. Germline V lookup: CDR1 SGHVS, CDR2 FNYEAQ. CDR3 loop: CASSHGRYLTDTQYF. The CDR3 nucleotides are TGTGCCAGCAGCCACGGGCGATACCTCACAGATACGCAGTATTTT.

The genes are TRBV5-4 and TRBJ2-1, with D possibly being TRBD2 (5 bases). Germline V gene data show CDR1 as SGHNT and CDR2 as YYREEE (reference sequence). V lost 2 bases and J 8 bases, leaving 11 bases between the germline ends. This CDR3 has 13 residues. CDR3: CASSFRGTDEQFF. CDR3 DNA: TGTGCCAGCAGCTTTCGGGGAACGGATGAGCAGTTCTTC.

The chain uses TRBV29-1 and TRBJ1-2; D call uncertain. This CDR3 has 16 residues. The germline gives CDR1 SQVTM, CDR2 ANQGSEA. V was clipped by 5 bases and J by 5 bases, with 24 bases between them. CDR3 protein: CSVNPSEGPARYGYTF. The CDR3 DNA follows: TGCAGCGTTAATCCTTCCGAGGGTCCCGCTAGGTATGGCTACACCTTC.

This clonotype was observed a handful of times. The CDR3 protein is CAWSVVRSSYEQYF. For the CDR3, the DNA is TGTGCCTGGAGTGTAGTCAGGAGCTCCTACGAGCAGTACTTC. The V gene is TRBV30, the J gene TRBJ2-7; no reliable D call. V was clipped by 0 bases and J by 0 bases, with 9 bases between them. Per germline, CDR1 GTSNPN and CDR2 SVGIG (reference sequence). CDR3 length equals 14 residues.

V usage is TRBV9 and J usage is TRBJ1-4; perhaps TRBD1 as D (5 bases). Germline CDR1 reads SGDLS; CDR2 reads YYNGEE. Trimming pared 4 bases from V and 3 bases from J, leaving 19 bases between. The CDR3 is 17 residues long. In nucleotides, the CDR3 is TGTGCCAGCAGCCCCCAAATTGCGGGACGGGCTAATGAAAAACTGTTTTTT. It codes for CASSPQIAGRANEKLFF.

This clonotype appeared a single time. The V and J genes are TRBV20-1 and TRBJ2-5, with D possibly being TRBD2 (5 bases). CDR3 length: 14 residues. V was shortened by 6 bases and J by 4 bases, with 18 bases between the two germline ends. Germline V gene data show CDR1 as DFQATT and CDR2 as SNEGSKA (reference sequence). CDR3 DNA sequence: TGCAGTGCCGACACTAGGTTAGCCTCAGAGACCCAGTACTTC. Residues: CSADTRLASETQYF.

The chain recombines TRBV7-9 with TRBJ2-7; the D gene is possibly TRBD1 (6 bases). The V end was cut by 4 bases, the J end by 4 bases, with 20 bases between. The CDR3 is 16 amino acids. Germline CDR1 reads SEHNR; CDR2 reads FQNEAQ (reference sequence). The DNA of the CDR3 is TGTGCCAGCAGCTCTCAAACAGGGATGGCCCCTTACGAGCAGTACTTC. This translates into CASSSQTGMAPYEQYF.

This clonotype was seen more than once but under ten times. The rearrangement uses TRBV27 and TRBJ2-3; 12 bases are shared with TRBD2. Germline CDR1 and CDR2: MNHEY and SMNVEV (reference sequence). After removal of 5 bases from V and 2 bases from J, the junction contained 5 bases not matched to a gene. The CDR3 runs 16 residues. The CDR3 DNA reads TGTGCCAGCAGTGTAGGACTAGCGGGGTCCACAGATACGCAGTATTTT. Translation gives CASSVGLAGSTDTQYF.

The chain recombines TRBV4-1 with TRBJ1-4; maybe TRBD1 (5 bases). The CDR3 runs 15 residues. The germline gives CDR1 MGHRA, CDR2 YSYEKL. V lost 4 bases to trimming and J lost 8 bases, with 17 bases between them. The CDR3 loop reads CASSPGTSGREKLFF. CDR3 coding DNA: TGCGCCAGCAGCCCTGGGACCTCCGGCCGGGAAAAACTGTTTTTT.

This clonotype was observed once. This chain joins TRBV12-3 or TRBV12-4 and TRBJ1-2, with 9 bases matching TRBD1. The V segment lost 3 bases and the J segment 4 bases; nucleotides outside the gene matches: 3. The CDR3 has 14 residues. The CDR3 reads CASSFSTGGYGYTF. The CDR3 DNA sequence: TGTGCCAGCAGTTTTTCGACAGGGGGCTATGGCTACACCTTC.

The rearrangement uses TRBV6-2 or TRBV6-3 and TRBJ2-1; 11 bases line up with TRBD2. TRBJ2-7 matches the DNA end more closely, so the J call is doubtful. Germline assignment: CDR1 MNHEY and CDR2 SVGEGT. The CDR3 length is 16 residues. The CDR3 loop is CAGVSGGVTSYNEQYF. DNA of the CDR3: TGTGCCGGCGTTAGCGGGGGGGTGACCTCCTACAATGAGCAGTACTTC.

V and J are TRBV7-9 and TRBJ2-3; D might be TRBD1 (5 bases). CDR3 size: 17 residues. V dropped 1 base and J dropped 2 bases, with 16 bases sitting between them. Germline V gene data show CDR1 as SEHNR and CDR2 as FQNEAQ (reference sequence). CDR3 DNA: TGTGCCAGCAGCTTAGGGACAATTCCTCTTGACACAGATACGCAGTATTTT. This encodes CASSLGTIPLDTDTQYF.

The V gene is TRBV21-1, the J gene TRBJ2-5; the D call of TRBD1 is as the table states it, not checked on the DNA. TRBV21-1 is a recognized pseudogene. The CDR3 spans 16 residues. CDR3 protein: CASSTLLGQGAETQYF. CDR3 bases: TGTGCCAGCAGCACGTTATTGGGACAGGGGGCAGAGACCCAGTACTTC.

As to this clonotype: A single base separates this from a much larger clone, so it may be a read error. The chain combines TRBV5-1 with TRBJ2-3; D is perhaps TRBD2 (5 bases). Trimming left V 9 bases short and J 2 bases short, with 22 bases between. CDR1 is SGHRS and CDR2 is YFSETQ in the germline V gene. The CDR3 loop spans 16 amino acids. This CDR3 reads CANLAGIHTSTDTQYF. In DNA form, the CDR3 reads TGCGCCAACCTCGCCGGGATTCACACGTCCACAGATACGCAGTATTTT.

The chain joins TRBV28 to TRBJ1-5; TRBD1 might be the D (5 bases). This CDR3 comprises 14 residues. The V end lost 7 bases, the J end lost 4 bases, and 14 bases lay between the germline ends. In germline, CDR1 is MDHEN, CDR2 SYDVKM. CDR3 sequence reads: CASTMGQVNQPQHF. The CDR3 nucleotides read TGTGCCAGCACCATGGGGCAGGTTAATCAGCCCCAGCATTTT. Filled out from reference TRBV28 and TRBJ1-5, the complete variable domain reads DVKVTQSSRYLVKRTGEKVFLECVQDMDHENMFWYRQDPGLGLRLIYFSYDVKMKEKGDIPEGYSVSREKKERFSLILESASTNQTSMYLCASTMGQVNQPQHFGDGTRLSIL.

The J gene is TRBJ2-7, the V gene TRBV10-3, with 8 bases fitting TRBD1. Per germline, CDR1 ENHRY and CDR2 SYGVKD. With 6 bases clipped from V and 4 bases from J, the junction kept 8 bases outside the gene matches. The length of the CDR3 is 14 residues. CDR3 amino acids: CAISSDREIYEQYF. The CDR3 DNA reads TGTGCCATCAGCTCGGACAGGGAGATTTACGAGCAGTACTTC.

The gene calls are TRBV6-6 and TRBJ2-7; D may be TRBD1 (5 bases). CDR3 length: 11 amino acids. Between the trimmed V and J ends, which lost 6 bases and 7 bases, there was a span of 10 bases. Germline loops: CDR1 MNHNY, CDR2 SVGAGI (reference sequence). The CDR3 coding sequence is TGTGCCAGCAGAAAAGCAGGGGAGCAGTACTTC. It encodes CASRKAGEQYF.

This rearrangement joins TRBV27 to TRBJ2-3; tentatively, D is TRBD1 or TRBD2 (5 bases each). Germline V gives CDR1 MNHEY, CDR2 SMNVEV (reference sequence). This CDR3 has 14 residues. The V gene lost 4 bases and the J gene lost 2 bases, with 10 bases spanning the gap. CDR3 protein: CASSSGPLTDTQYF. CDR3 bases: TGTGCCAGCAGTTCGGGACCACTCACAGATACGCAGTATTTT.

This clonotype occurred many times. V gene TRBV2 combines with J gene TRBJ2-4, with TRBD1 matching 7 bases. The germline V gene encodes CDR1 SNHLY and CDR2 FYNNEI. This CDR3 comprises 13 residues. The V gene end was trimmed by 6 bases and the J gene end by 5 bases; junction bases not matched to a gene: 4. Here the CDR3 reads CASRRDSQNIQYF. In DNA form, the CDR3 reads TGTGCCAGCAGGAGGGACAGCCAAAACATTCAGTACTTC.

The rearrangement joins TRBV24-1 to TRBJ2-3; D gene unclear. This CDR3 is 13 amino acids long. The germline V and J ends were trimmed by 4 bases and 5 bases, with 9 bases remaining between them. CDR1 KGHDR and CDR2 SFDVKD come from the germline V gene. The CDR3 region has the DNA TGTGCCACCAGTGAGCACTCGGTAGATACGCAGTATTTT. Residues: CATSEHSVDTQYF.

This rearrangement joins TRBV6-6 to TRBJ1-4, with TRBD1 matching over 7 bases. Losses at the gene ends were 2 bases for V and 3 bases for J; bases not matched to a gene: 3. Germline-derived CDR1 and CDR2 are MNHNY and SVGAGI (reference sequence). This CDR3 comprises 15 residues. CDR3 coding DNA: TGTGCCAGCAGTTACCACAGGGGTCCTAATGAAAAACTGTTTTTT. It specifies CASSYHRGPNEKLFF.

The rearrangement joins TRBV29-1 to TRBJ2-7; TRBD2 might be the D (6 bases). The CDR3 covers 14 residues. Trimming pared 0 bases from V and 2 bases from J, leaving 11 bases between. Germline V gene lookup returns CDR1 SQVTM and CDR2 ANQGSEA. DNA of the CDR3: TGCAGCGTTGAAGATACAGGCGGGGCCTACGAGCAGTACTTC. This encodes CSVEDTGGAYEQYF.

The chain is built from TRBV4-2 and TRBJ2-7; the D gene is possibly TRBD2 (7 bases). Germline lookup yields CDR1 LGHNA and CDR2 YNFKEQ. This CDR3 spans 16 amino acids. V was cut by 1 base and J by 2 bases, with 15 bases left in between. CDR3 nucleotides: TGTGCCAGCAGCCAAGGTGCAGGCGGGGGCCCCTACGAGCAGTACTTC. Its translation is CASSQGAGGGPYEQYF.

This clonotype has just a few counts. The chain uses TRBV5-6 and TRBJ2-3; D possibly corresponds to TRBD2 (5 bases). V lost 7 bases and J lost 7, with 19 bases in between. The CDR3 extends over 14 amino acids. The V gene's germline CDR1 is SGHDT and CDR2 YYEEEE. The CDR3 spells CASGGLDAQNTQYF. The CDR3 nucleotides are TGTGCCAGCGGAGGACTGGACGCACAAAATACGCAGTATTTT.